The text below deals with one TCR beta chain. The antigen is not known. Germline CDR1 and CDR2: GTSNPN and SVGIG (reference sequence). Trimming pared 3 bases from V and 8 bases from J, leaving 11 bases between. This CDR3 has 12 residues. The data were obtained in a study of breast tumors, draining lymph nodes, adjacent tissues. Notes on the study in general: Tumor and nontumor repertoires were significantly more similar in luminal-like than in basal-like breast cancer. That most tumor T cells come from lymph nodes remained unproven. Findings are consistent with lymph node origin and intratumoral expansion of most tumor T cells.

TCRdb reprocessed the multiplex PCR reads via MiXCR and lists one record per CDR3 protein. Here the sample spans tens of thousands of distinct CDR3 sequences, less than 55% being singletons. Sequences were obtained from breast tumor tissue. The chain carries TRBV30 and TRBJ1-5, with D possibly being TRBD1 (5 bases). This clonotype was sampled from a female donor with breast cancer. Some clones in this sample may be carry-over from other donors' samples. The CDR3 sequence is CAWRGGDKPQHF. The CDR3 nucleotides read TGTGCCTGGAGGGGGGGGGATAAGCCCCAGCATTTT.